What follows are 9 T cell receptor beta chains derived from one specimen sequenced in a study of memory CD4+ T cells and cytomegalovirus serostatus. The sort gate was single viable CD3+CD4+CD8-CD45RO+ cells for memory CD4+ T cells. Using immunoSEQ multiplex PCR, the repertoire was profiled, and TCRdb retains in-frame clones only, with some absent. The sample lists roughly 60,000 clones, roughly 81% seen once, with roughly 1% in the top ten. Sequencing was carried out using memory CD4+ T cells from blood. These TCRs come from an adult in good health and CMV-seronegative.

This rearrangement joins TRBV6-1 to TRBJ2-5; D gene unclear. In germline, CDR1 is MNHNS, CDR2 SASEGT. Trimming pared 0 bases from V and 5 bases from J, leaving 1 base between. This CDR3 spans 11 amino acids. The chain's CDR3 is CASSEAETQYF. The CDR3 nucleotides read TGTGCCAGCAGTGAAGCGGAGACCCAGTACTTC.

The rearrangement links TRBV6-5 to TRBJ2-4, with 9 bases lining up with TRBD2. This CDR3 is 13 amino acids long. The germline V gene has CDR1 MNHEY and CDR2 SVGAGI. V was pared by 9 bases and J by 9 bases, with 9 bases of the junction left unmatched. The CDR3 is CASCSGSCSIQYF. DNA for the CDR3: TGTGCCAGTTGTAGCGGGAGTTGTAGCATTCAGTACTTC.

The chain is built from TRBV11-2 and TRBJ2-7; 9 nucleotides agree with TRBD2. The germline CDR1 and CDR2 sequences are SGHAT and FQNNGV. The CDR3 runs to 16 residues. The junction had 14 bases not matched to a gene; V was cut back by 4 bases and J by 7 bases. The CDR3 reads CASSSAFIAGAVEQYF. CDR3 coding DNA: TGTGCCAGCAGCTCCGCTTTTATAGCGGGAGCGGTGGAGCAGTACTTC. The complete variable domain, with remaining parts taken from reference TRBV11-2 and TRBJ2-7, reads EAGVAQSPRYKIIEKRQSVAFWCNPISGHATLYWYQQILGQGPKLLIQFQNNGVVDDSQLPKDRFSAERLKGVDSTLKIQPAKLEDSAVYLCASSSAFIAGAVEQYFGPGTRLTVT.

This clone was seen only once. The chain links TRBV19 to TRBJ2-7; TRBD1 agrees at 8 bases. V shed 5 bases, J shed 3 bases, and the junction held 12 bases outside the gene matches. CDR3 length equals 16 residues. Germline CDR1 reads LNHDA; CDR2 reads SQIVND (reference sequence). CDR3 residues: CASSDVPGTGDYEQYF. The CDR3 bases are TGTGCCAGTAGTGACGTACCCGGGACAGGCGACTACGAGCAGTACTTC.

This clone was detected once. The chain carries TRBV28 and TRBJ2-1; no firm D call. This CDR3 contains 16 residues. The germline V gene has CDR1 MDHEN and CDR2 SYDVKM. V lost 8 bases to trimming and J lost 0 bases, with 17 bases between them. The CDR3 nucleotides read TGTGCCAGCTCCCCACAGCAACCCTCCTCCTACAATGAGCAGTTCTTC. This gives the protein CASSPQQPSSYNEQFF.

The genes are TRBV11-2 and TRBJ1-5; a weak D match, TRBD1 (6 bases). Germline V gene lookup returns CDR1 SGHAT and CDR2 FQNNGV. Trimming took off 5 bases at V and 0 bases at J, with 11 bases between the two ends. This CDR3 has 15 amino acids. CDR3 amino acids: CASSADSYSNQPQHF. The CDR3 DNA reads TGTGCCAGCAGCGCGGACAGCTATAGCAATCAGCCCCAGCATTTT.

The CDR3 region has the DNA TGTGCCAGTACCAAACTAGCGGGCGGGGCTAGTGGCACAGATACGCAGTATTTT. Translating gives CASTKLAGGASGTDTQYF. The V call is TRBV19, the J call TRBJ2-3, with 9 bases fitting TRBD2. Looked up from germline, CDR1 is LNHDA and CDR2 is SQIVND (reference sequence). This CDR3 has 18 amino acids. The V and J ends lost 7 bases and 1 base, in that order; junction bases with no gene match: 15.

The chain has TRBV18 and TRBJ1-2, with unresolved D. The CDR3 spans 12 residues. V lost 5 bases, J lost 8 bases, and 12 bases lay in between. Germline CDR1 is KGHSH and CDR2 is LQKENI. The CDR3 sequence: CASSEETQGYTF. The CDR3 DNA reads as TGTGCCAGCTCAGAGGAGACTCAAGGCTACACCTTC.

The J gene is TRBJ2-4, the V gene TRBV18; TRBD1 aligns across 10 bases. Germline trimming cut 3 bases from V and 1 base from J; bases unmatched to any gene: 3. The CDR3 contains 16 residues. Germline CDR1 KGHSH, CDR2 LQKENI. DNA of the CDR3: TGTGCCAGCTCACCCCCGGGACAGGGGGCCAAAAACATTCAGTACTTC. It specifies CASSPPGQGAKNIQYF.